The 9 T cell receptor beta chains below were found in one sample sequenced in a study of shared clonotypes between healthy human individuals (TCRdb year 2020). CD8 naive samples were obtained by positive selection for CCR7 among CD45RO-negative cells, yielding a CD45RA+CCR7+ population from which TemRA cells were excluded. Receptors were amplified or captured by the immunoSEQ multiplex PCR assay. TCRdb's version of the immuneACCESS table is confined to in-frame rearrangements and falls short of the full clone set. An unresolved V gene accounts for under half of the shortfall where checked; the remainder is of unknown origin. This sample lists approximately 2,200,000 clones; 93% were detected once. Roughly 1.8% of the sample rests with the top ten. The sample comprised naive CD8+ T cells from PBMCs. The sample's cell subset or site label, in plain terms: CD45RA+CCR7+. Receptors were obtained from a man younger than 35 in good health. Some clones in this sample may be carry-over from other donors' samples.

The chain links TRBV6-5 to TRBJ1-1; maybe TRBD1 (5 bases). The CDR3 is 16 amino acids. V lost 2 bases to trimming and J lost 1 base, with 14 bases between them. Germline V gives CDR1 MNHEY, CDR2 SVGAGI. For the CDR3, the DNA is TGTGCCAGCAGTTACGCCCTGATAGGGGCGAACACTGAAGCTTTCTTT. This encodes CASSYALIGANTEAFF.

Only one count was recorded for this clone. The CDR3 region has the DNA TGTGCCATCAGTGACCCCGGACGGGCGGACTACGAGCAGTACTTC. Translation: CAISDPGRADYEQYF. The chain combines TRBV10-3 with TRBJ2-7; D is ambiguous. Between the trimmed V and J ends, which lost 3 bases and 3 bases, there was a span of 15 bases. Germline CDR1 ENHRY, CDR2 SYGVKD. This CDR3 is 15 amino acids long.

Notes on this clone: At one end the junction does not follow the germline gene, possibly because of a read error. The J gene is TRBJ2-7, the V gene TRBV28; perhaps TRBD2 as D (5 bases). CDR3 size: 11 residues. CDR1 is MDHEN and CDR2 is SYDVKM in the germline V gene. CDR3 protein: CASSLSSRGFF. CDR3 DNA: TGTGCCAGCAGTTTATCGTCCCGAGGGTTTTTC.

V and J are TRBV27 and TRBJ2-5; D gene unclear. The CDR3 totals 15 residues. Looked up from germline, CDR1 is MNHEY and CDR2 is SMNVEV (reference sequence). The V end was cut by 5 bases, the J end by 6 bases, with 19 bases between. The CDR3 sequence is CASSHIDTATKTQYF. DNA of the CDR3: TGTGCCAGCAGTCATATAGACACAGCTACCAAGACCCAGTACTTC.

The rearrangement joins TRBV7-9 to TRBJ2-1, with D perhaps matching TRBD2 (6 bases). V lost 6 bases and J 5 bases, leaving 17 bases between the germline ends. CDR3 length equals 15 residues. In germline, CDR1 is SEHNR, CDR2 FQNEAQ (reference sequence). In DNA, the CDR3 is TGTGCCAGCAGTCAAATAGCGGCCGCAAACAATGAGCAGTTCTTC. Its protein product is CASSQIAAANNEQFF.

The CDR3 loop reads CASSESPYPKVNGYTF. The CDR3 DNA reads as TGCGCCAGCAGTGAGTCCCCCTACCCTAAGGTGAATGGCTACACCTTC. V usage is TRBV10-1 and J usage is TRBJ1-2; unclear D gene. The germline V gene has CDR1 WNHNN and CDR2 SYGVQD (reference sequence). Trimming removed 0 bases at V and 6 bases at J, with 17 bases between. The CDR3 totals 16 residues.

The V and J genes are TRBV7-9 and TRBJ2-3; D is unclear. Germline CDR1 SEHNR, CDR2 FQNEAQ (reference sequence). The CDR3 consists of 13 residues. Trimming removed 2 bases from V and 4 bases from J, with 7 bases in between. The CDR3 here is CASSLWVADTQYF. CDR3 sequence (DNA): TGTGCCAGCAGCTTATGGGTCGCAGATACGCAGTATTTT.

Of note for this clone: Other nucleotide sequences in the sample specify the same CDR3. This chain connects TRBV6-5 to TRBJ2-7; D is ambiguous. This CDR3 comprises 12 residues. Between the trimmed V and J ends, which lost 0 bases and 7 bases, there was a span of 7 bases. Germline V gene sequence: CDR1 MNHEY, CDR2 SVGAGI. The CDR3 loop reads CASSYSGLEQYF. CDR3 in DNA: TGTGCCAGCAGTTACTCGGGTTTAGAGCAGTACTTC.

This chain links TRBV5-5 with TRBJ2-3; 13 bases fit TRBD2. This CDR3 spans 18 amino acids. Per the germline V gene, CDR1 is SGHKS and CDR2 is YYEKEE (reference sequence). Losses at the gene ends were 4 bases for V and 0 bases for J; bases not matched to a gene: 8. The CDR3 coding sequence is TGTGCCAGCAGCCTGACTAGCGGGAGGACTACTAGCACAGATACGCAGTATTTT. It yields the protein CASSLTSGRTTSTDTQYF.